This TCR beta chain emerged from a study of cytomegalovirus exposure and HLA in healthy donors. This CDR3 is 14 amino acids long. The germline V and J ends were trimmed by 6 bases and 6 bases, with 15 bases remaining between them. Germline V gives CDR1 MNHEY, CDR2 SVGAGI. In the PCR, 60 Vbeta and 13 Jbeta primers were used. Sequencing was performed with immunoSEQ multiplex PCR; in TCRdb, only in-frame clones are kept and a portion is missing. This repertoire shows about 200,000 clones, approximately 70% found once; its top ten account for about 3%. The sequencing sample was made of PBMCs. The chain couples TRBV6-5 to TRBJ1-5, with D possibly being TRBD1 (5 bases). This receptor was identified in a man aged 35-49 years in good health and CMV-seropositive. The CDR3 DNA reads TGTGCCAGCAGGAGCGGGGGTTCAGTTCAGCCCCAGCATTTT. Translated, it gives CASRSGGSVQPQHF.